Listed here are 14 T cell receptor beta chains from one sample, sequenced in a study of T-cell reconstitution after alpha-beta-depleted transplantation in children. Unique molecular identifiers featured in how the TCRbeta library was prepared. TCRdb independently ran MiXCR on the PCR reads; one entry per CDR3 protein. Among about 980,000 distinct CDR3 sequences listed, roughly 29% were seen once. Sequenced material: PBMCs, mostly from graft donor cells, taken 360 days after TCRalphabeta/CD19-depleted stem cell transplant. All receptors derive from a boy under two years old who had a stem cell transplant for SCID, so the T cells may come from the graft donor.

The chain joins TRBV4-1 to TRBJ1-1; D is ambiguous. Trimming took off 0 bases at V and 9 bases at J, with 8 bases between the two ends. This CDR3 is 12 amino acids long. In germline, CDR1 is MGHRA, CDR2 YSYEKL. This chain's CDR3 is CASSQDGFKAFF. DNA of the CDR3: TGCGCCAGCAGCCAAGATGGTTTTAAAGCTTTCTTT.

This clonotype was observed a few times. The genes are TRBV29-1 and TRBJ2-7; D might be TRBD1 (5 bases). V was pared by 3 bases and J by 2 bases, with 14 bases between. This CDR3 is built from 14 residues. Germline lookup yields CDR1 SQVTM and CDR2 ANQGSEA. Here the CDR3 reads CSVEVGRNPYEQYF. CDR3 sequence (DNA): TGCAGCGTTGAGGTGGGGCGGAATCCCTACGAGCAGTACTTC.

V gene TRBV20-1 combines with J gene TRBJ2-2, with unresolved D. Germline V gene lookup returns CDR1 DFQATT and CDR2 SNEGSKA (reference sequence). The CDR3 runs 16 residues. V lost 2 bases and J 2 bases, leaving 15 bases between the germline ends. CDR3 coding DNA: TGCAGTGCTAGACATCCAGGAAACGCCAACACCGGGGAGCTGTTTTTT. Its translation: CSARHPGNANTGELFF.

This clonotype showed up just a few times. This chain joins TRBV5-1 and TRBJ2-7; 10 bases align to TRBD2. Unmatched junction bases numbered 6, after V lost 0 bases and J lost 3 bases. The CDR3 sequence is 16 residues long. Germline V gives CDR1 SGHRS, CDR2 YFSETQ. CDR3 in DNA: TGCGCCAGCAGCTTGGATTCTAGCGGGGGACACTACGAGCAGTACTTC. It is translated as CASSLDSSGGHYEQYF.

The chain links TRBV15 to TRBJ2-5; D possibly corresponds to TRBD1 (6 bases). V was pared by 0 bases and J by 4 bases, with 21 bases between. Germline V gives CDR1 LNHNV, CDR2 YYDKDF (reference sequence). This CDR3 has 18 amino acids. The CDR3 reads CATSRDRRRSGQIETQYF. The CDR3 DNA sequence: TGTGCCACCAGCAGAGATCGGAGGAGGTCAGGACAGATAGAGACCCAGTACTTC.

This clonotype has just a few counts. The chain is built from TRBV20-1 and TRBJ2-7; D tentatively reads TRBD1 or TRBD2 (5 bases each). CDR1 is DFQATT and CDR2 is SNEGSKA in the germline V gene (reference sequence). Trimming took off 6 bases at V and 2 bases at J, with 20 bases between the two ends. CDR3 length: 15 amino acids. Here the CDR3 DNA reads TGCAGTGCGGAAAAATGGGGCAAGGGACCCTACGAGCAGTACTTC. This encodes CSAEKWGKGPYEQYF.

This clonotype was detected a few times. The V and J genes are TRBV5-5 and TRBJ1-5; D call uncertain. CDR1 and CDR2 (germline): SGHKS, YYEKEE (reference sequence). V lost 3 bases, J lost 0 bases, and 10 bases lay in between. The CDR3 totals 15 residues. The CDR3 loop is CASSSDGNSNQPQHF. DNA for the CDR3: TGTGCCAGCAGCTCCGACGGAAATAGCAATCAGCCCCAGCATTTT.

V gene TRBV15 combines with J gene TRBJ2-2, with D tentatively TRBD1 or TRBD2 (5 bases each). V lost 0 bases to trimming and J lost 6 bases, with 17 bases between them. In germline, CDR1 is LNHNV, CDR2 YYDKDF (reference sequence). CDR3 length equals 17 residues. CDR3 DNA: TGTGCCACCAGCAGAGATCGGGGCCGAGGTGCTGCCGGGGAGCTGTTTTTT. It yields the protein CATSRDRGRGAAGELFF.

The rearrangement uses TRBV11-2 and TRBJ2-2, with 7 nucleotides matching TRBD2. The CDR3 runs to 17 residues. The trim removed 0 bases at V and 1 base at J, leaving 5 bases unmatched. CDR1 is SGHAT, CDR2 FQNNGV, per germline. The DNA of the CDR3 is TGTGCCAGCAGCTTAGATACTGTAGCGGGGAACACCGGGGAGCTGTTTTTT. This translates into CASSLDTVAGNTGELFF.

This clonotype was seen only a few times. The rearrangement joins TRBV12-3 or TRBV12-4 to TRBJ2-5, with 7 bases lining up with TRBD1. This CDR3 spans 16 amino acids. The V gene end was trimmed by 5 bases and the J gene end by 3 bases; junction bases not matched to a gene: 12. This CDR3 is CASSPGTAPKEETQYF. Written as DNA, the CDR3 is TGTGCCAGCAGTCCGGGGACAGCACCAAAGGAAGAGACCCAGTACTTC.

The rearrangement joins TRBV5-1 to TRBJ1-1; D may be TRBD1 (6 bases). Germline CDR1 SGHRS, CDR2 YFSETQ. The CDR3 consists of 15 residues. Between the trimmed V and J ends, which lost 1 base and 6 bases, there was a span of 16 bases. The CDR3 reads CASSLSAGDRPEAFF. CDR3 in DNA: TGCGCCAGCAGCTTGTCAGCAGGGGATCGCCCTGAAGCTTTCTTT.

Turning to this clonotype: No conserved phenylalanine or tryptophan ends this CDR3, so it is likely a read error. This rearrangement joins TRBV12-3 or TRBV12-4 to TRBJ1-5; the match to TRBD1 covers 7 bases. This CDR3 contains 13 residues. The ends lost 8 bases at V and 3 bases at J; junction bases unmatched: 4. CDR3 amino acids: CASRGQSNQPQHL. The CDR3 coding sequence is TGTGCCAGCCGGGGACAGTCCAATCAGCCCCAGCATTTG.

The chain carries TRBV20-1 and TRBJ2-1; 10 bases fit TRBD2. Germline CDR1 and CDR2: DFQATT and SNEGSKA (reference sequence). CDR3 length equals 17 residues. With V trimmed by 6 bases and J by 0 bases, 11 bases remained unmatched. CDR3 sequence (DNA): TGCAGTGCCCAGGTAACTAGCGGGGCGCTCTCCTACAATGAGCAGTTCTTC. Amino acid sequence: CSAQVTSGALSYNEQFF.

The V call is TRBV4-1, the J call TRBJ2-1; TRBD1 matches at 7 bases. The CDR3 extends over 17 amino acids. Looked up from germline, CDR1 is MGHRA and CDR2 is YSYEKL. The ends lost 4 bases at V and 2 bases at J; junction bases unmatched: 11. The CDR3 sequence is CASSPKGTAKTYNEQFF. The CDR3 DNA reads TGCGCCAGCAGCCCGAAGGGGACAGCGAAAACCTACAATGAGCAGTTCTTC.